This is a list of T cell receptor beta chains from one sample in a study of T cell repertoires in cytomegalovirus infection. TCRdb re-called the reads through MiXCR, storing one row per CDR3 protein. Of 200,000 to 300,000 distinct CDR3 sequences in the sample, around 6.6% were seen once. The sequenced material came from PBMCs. The source of these receptors is a human donor in good health (CMV status not recorded). Some clones in this sample may be carry-over from other donors' samples. The CDR3 runs from the conserved cysteine through the conserved F or W. The order of the fields is V gene, D gene, J gene, clone size, CDR3 DNA, CDR3 protein. D genes are given only for firm matches. Rows give clone size only sometimes, using once, few, many, or a class for an expanded clone.

>TRBV14|.|TRBJ2-2|many
TGTGCCAGCAGCCAAGCTTCCGCGAACACCGGGGAGCTGTTTTTT
CASSQASANTGELFF
>TRBV29-1|.|TRBJ2-5|many
TGCAGCGTTGATTGGGGTCCGAAGGGAGAGACCCAGTACTTC
CSVDWGPKGETQYF
>TRBV5-1|.|TRBJ1-1|many
TGCGCCAGCAGCTTGAGAACATCGGGGACTGAAGCTTTCTTT
CASSLRTSGTEAFF
>TRBV11-2|TRBD1|TRBJ2-2|many
TGTGCCAGCAGCAACAACAGGGGGCAGATCGGGGAGCTGTTTTTT
CASSNNRGQIGELFF
>TRBV19|.|TRBJ1-4|many
TGTGCCAGTAGTGCCAGCGGAAATGAAAAACTGTTTTTT
CASSASGNEKLFF
>TRBV7-8|TRBD2|TRBJ2-3|many
TGTGCCAGCAGCTCCCGACTAGCGGGGAACACAGATACGCAGTATTTT
CASSSRLAGNTDTQYF
>TRBV20-1|.|TRBJ1-2|many
TGCAGTGCTAGGGGAACGGGGAGGGGGAACTATGGCTACACCTTC
CSARGTGRGNYGYTF
>TRBV29-1|.|TRBJ2-2|.
TGCAGCGGAGTTGGACAGGCGGGGGCAGGGGAGCTGTTTTTT
CSGVGQAGAGELFF
>TRBV25-1|.|TRBJ1-2|many
TGTGCCAGCAGTTACGAGTACGGCTACACCTTC
CASSYEYGYTF
>TRBV4-1|.|TRBJ1-1|many
TGCGCCAGCAGCCACGGGGGAGGGGGAAACACTGAAGCTTTCTTT
CASSHGGGGNTEAFF
>TRBV2|.|TRBJ1-1|many
TGTGCCAGCACCACCCCAGGGCACACTGAAGCTTTCTTT
CASTTPGHTEAFF
>TRBV9|.|TRBJ2-1|few
TGTGCCAGCAGCGCTATCAGGGGAGGGTACAATGAGCAGTTCTTC
CASSAIRGGYNEQFF
>TRBV29-1|.|TRBJ1-1|few
TGCAGCGTTGAAGCGTACACTGAAGCTTTCTTT
CSVEAYTEAFF
>TRBV7-2|.|TRBJ2-5|many
TGTGCCAGCAGCTTAGTGACGGAGACCCAGTACTTC
CASSLVTETQYF
>TRBV20-1|TRBD2|TRBJ2-5|many
TGCAGTGCTAGGCATCTAGCGGGGGGGCCAGAGACCCAGTACTTC
CSARHLAGGPETQYF
>TRBV2|.|TRBJ1-1|many
TGTGCCAGCAGTGCAGCTCAAGGAACGACTGAAGCTTTCTTT
CASSAAQGTTEAFF
>TRBV7-6|.|TRBJ1-1|many
TGTGCCAGCAGCTTAGCTCCGGGTACTGAAGCTTTCTTT
CASSLAPGTEAFF
>TRBV2|TRBD1|TRBJ1-3|many
TGTGCCAGCAGTTGGGACAGCCGGATCTCTGGAAACACCATATATTTT
CASSWDSRISGNTIYF
>TRBV7-2|.|TRBJ1-2|many
TGTGCCAGCAGCTTAGCGCCTCAGGCTAACTATGGCTACACCTTC
CASSLAPQANYGYTF
>TRBV12-3/TRBV12-4|.|TRBJ1-1|many
TGTGCCAGCAGTTTATGGCAAATGAACACTGAAGCTTTCTTT
CASSLWQMNTEAFF
>TRBV7-3|.|TRBJ2-6|many
TGTGCCAGCAGCCCCATTGTCTCTGGGGCCAACGTCCTGACTTTC
CASSPIVSGANVLTF
>TRBV7-2|TRBD2|TRBJ2-5|many
TGTGCCAGCAGCTTGCGGGGGGCCCTGGAGACCCAGTACTTC
CASSLRGALETQYF
>TRBV13|TRBD1|TRBJ2-2|many
TGTGCCAGCAGCGCGACAGGGGACGTGGACACCGGGGAGCTGTTTTTT
CASSATGDVDTGELFF
>TRBV5-4|TRBD2|TRBJ2-2|few
TGTGCCAGCAGTTTCGACTCAAGCGGGGGGGCGGACGGGGAGCTGTTTTTT
CASSFDSSGGADGELFF
>TRBV6-2/TRBV6-3|TRBD1|TRBJ2-7|many
TGTGCCAGCCGACGGACAGGGGTGGACTACGAGCAGTACTTC
CASRRTGVDYEQYF
>TRBV7-2|.|TRBJ1-2|many
TGTGCCAGCAGCTTAGGCAGCATTAACTATGGCTACACCTTC
CASSLGSINYGYTF
>TRBV29-1|.|TRBJ2-7|few
TGCAGCGTTGGGGGAATAGCTAGGGAGCAGTACTTC
CSVGGIAREQYF
>TRBV5-1|TRBD2|TRBJ2-2|many
TGCGCCAGCAGCTTAAGGACTAGCGGGGGGGTCACCGGGGAGCTGTTTTTT
CASSLRTSGGVTGELFF
>TRBV6-5|.|TRBJ1-4|many
TGTGCCAGCAGAAGCGAGGATGCAACTAATGAAAAACTGTTTTTT
CASRSEDATNEKLFF
>TRBV25-1|.|TRBJ1-3|many
TGTGCCAGCAGTGAAAGGGCAGGGCTCTCTGGAAACACCATATATTTT
CASSERAGLSGNTIYF
>TRBV2|TRBD1|TRBJ1-6|many
TGTGCCAGCACCCTGGACAGGGGTTCACCCCTCCACTTT
CASTLDRGSPLHF
>TRBV7-9|TRBD2|TRBJ2-7|.
TGTGCCAGCAGCTTAATAGCGGGCAGGAGGGGCGAGCAGTACTTC
CASSLIAGRRGEQYF
>TRBV28|.|TRBJ2-7|many
TGTGCCAGCAGCCCCGTGGCCTACGAGCAGTACTTC
CASSPVAYEQYF
>TRBV18|TRBD1|TRBJ1-2|.
TGTGCCAGCTCTGCGCAAGGGACAGTCTCGTCCTATGGCTACACCTTC
CASSAQGTVSSYGYTF
>TRBV7-2|.|TRBJ2-3|many
TGTGCCAGCAGCTGGGTCAGGGGATACACAGATACGCAGTATTTT
CASSWVRGYTDTQYF
>TRBV2|.|TRBJ2-2|many
TGTGCCAGCAGTGACAGGCACTATAACACCGGGGAGCTGTTTTTT
CASSDRHYNTGELFF
>TRBV7-8|.|TRBJ1-1|many
TGTGCCAGCAGCTTAGCGCTCGGGACGGGTGTAGCTTTCTTT
CASSLALGTGVAFF
>TRBV7-2|.|TRBJ1-5|many
TGTGCCAGCAGCCGGGCAGGATACAATCAGCCCCAGCATTTT
CASSRAGYNQPQHF
>TRBV6-2/TRBV6-3|.|TRBJ2-1|many
TGTGCCAGCAGCCCCTTGGGACAACCCGCCTACAATGAGCAGTTCTTC
CASSPLGQPAYNEQFF
>TRBV20-1|TRBD1|TRBJ2-1|.
TGCAGTGCTGGACAAGGACAGGGCCCCTACAATGAGCAGTTCTTC
CSAGQGQGPYNEQFF
>TRBV10-3|.|TRBJ1-2|many
TGTGCCATCAGCCAGCAGGACGCTAACTATGGCTACACCTTC
CAISQQDANYGYTF